The 17 T cell receptor beta chains below were found in one sample sequenced in a study of T cells after posttransplantation cyclophosphamide. TCRdb keeps only in-frame clones here, not all; method: immunoSEQ multiplex PCR. The table records some 52,000 clones, 86% of them present only once. Sequenced material: PBMCs. The receptors come from a man younger than 40 with a blood cancer, CMV-positive, and with a related stem cell donor.

The chain links TRBV2 to TRBJ2-3; 9 nucleotides line up with TRBD1. Unmatched junction bases numbered 9, after V lost 9 bases and J lost 2 bases. The CDR3 length is 15 residues. Per the germline V gene, CDR1 is SNHLY and CDR2 is FYNNEI. The CDR3 sequence is CARSSRQGVTDTQYF. CDR3 in DNA: TGTGCCAGAAGCTCAAGACAGGGGGTCACAGATACGCAGTATTTT.

The rearrangement uses TRBV4-3 and TRBJ1-3; D not certain. Per germline, CDR1 LGHNA and CDR2 YSLEER. V shed 4 bases and J shed 3 bases, with 10 bases lying between them. This CDR3 is 14 amino acids long. The CDR3, as DNA: TGCGCCAGCAGCCTTTCGGTAGTTGGAAACACCATATATTTT. Translating gives CASSLSVVGNTIYF.

V and J are TRBV30 and TRBJ2-6, with 9 bases fitting TRBD2. The CDR3 contains 18 residues. Germline assignment: CDR1 GTSNPN and CDR2 SVGIG (reference sequence). The V segment lost 4 bases and the J segment 4 bases; nucleotides outside the gene matches: 14. The CDR3 DNA sequence: TGTGCCTGGACCTCGGGACTAGCAAGAGACACGGGGGCCAACGTCCTGACTTTC. Its translation: CAWTSGLARDTGANVLTF.

CDR3 coding DNA: TGTGCCAGCAGCACCCGACAGGGTCGGGAGACCCAGTACTTC. Amino acids: CASSTRQGRETQYF. This chain uses TRBV13 with TRBJ2-5; TRBD1 aligns across 7 bases. The CDR3 has 14 residues. The ends lost 5 bases at V and 5 bases at J; junction bases unmatched: 8. Germline CDR1 is PRHDT and CDR2 is FYEKMQ (reference sequence). The complete variable domain, with remaining parts taken from reference TRBV13 and TRBJ2-5, reads AAGVIQSPRHLIKEKRETATLKCYPIPRHDTVYWYQQGPGQDPQFLISFYEKMQSDKGSIPDRFSAQQFSDYHSELNMSSLELGDSALYFCASSTRQGRETQYFGPGTRLLVL.

The V gene is TRBV5-6, the J gene TRBJ2-5, with 7 nucleotides matching TRBD2. This CDR3 has 15 residues. Germline assignment: CDR1 SGHDT and CDR2 YYEEEE. The ends lost 0 bases at V and 2 bases at J; junction bases unmatched: 4. CDR3 nucleotide sequence: TGTGCCAGCAGCTTGGCGGGAGGCCTACAAGAGACCCAGTACTTC. It yields the protein CASSLAGGLQETQYF.

This rearrangement joins TRBV27 to TRBJ2-1, with 10 bases lining up with TRBD2. Germline CDR1 and CDR2: MNHEY and SMNVEV (reference sequence). CDR3 length equals 15 residues. With V trimmed by 7 bases and J by 6 bases, 9 bases remained unmatched. In nucleotides, the CDR3 is TGTGCCAGCATGTCGAGCGGGAGGGTGGGCAATGAGCAGTTCTTC. Encoded protein: CASMSSGRVGNEQFF.

The chain is built from TRBV6-6 and TRBJ1-3, with 8 positions matching TRBD1. CDR3 size: 15 residues. Germline V gene lookup returns CDR1 MNHNY and CDR2 SVGAGI (reference sequence). V trimming: 2 bases; J trimming: 3 bases; junction bases outside the gene matches: 3. The CDR3 nucleotides are TGTGCCAGCAGTTACGGACAGGGCGATGGAAACACCATATATTTT. Translated: CASSYGQGDGNTIYF.

This clone has just a few counts. This chain connects TRBV2 to TRBJ2-2; the D gene is possibly TRBD1 (5 bases). The V and J ends lost 1 base and 6 bases respectively, with 9 bases between them. The CDR3 has 14 amino acids. Germline V gene lookup returns CDR1 SNHLY and CDR2 FYNNEI. Here the CDR3 reads CASSEEQAAGELFF. The CDR3 bases are TGTGCCAGCAGTGAAGAACAGGCTGCCGGGGAGCTGTTTTTT.

Comments on this clone: In the same sample, other DNA sequences code for this CDR3. The chain couples TRBV4-1 to TRBJ2-1; D may be TRBD2 (6 bases). Trimming removed 3 bases from V and 0 bases from J, with 15 bases in between. The length of the CDR3 is 17 residues. CDR1 MGHRA and CDR2 YSYEKL come from the germline V gene. The CDR3 is CASSQFGTPSSYNEQFF. The DNA of the CDR3 is TGCGCCAGCAGCCAGTTCGGGACTCCGAGCTCCTACAATGAGCAGTTCTTC.

This clone occurred a few times. The gene calls are TRBV27 and TRBJ1-2; D is undetermined. The ends were cut back, 6 bases at V and 2 bases at J, with 13 bases in the middle. The germline CDR1 and CDR2 sequences are MNHEY and SMNVEV (reference sequence). The CDR3 sequence is 14 residues long. In DNA form, the CDR3 reads TGTGCCAGCAGCCCGAGACGGGGAAACTATGGCTACACCTTC. This translates into CASSPRRGNYGYTF.

There are a few counts of this clone. The CDR3 DNA sequence: TGTGCCAGCAAGACAGGGTTGAACACTGAAGCTTTCTTT. Its protein product is CASKTGLNTEAFF. The chain joins TRBV6-1 to TRBJ1-1, with 7 positions matching TRBD1. The CDR3 covers 13 residues. Germline V lookup: CDR1 MNHNS, CDR2 SASEGT. Germline trimming cut 7 bases from V and 0 bases from J; bases unmatched to any gene: 2.

V usage is TRBV29-1 and J usage is TRBJ2-7; 10 nucleotides line up with TRBD1. Germline V gene data show CDR1 as SQVTM and CDR2 as ANQGSEA. The CDR3 consists of 13 residues. V dropped 3 bases and J dropped 5; count of bases not matched to a gene: 4. The CDR3 protein is CSVEKGQGNEQYF. The CDR3 DNA sequence: TGCAGCGTTGAGAAGGGACAGGGGAACGAGCAGTACTTC.

The J gene is TRBJ2-1, the V gene TRBV5-1, with a tentative D call TRBD2 (6 bases). CDR3 length: 14 residues. Trimming took off 5 bases at V and 2 bases at J, with 11 bases between the two ends. Per germline, CDR1 SGHRS and CDR2 YFSETQ. As DNA, the CDR3 is TGCGCCAGCAGTCTAGCGATCACCTACAATGAGCAGTTCTTC. It codes for CASSLAITYNEQFF.

The V gene is TRBV19, the J gene TRBJ2-7; the match to TRBD2 covers 7 bases. This CDR3 region has 15 residues. Germline CDR1 and CDR2: LNHDA and SQIVND (reference sequence). Trimming cost V 4 bases and J 3 bases; bases outside gene matches: 9. The CDR3 is CASSTASSSGYEQYF. The CDR3, as DNA: TGTGCCAGTAGTACCGCATCTTCTAGCGGCTACGAGCAGTACTTC.

The V gene is TRBV5-1, the J gene TRBJ2-5; 7 nucleotides line up with TRBD2. After removal of 0 bases from V and 2 bases from J, the junction contained 10 bases not matched to a gene. The CDR3 has 17 residues. In germline, CDR1 is SGHRS, CDR2 YFSETQ. CDR3: CASSLVGASGVQETQYF. The CDR3 coding sequence is TGCGCCAGCAGCTTGGTTGGGGCTAGCGGCGTGCAAGAGACCCAGTACTTC.

This chain uses TRBV19 with TRBJ2-7; 9 positions match TRBD1. After removal of 9 bases from V and 9 bases from J, the junction contained 12 bases not matched to a gene. Germline assignment: CDR1 LNHDA and CDR2 SQIVND (reference sequence). This CDR3 spans 13 amino acids. The CDR3 is CASSGTGMVWQYF. CDR3 DNA sequence: TGTGCCAGCTCCGGGACAGGGATGGTTTGGCAGTACTTC.

This clone was recorded once. The chain carries TRBV28 and TRBJ2-5; 10 nucleotides match TRBD2. Per germline, CDR1 MDHEN and CDR2 SYDVKM. J gave up 5 bases and V 3 bases, and 15 bases lay outside the gene matches. The CDR3 has 18 amino acids. The CDR3 region has the DNA TGTGCCAGCAGTTTCCCCCGTCTGAGCGGGAGGGCCCGGGAGACCCAGTACTTC. Protein product: CASSFPRLSGRARETQYF.